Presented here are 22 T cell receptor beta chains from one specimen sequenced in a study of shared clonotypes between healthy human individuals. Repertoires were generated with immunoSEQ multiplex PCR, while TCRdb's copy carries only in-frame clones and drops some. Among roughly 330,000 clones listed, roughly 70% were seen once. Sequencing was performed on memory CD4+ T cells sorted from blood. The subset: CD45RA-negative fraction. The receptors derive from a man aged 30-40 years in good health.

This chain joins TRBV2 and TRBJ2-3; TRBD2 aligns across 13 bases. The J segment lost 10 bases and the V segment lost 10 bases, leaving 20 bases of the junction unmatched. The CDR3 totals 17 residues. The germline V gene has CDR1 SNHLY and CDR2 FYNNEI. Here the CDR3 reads CAIRNPGLAGKGFSQYF. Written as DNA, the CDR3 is TGTGCCATTCGAAATCCGGGACTAGCGGGGAAGGGGTTTTCGCAGTATTTT.

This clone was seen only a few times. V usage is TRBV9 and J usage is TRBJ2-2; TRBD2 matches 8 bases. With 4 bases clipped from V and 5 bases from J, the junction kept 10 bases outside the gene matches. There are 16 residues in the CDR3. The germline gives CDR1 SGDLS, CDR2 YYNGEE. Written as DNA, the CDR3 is TGTGCCAGCAGCCCCCATGTGGCGGGAGGAACCGGGGAGCTGTTTTTT. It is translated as CASSPHVAGGTGELFF.

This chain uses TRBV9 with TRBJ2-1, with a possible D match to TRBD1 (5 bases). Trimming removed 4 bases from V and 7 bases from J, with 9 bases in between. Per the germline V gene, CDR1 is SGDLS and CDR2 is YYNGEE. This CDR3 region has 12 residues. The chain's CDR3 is CASSIDSNEQFF. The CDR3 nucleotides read TGTGCCAGCAGCATCGACAGTAATGAGCAGTTCTTC.

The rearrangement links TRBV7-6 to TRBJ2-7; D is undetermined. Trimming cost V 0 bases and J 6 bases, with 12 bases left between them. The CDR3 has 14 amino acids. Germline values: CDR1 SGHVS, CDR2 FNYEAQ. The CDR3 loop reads CASSLALTSGEQYF. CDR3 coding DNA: TGTGCCAGCAGCTTAGCGTTAACCTCTGGCGAGCAGTACTTC.

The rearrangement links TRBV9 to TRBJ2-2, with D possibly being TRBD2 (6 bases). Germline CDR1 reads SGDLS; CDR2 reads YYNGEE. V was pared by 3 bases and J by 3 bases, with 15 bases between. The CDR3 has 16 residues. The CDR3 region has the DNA TGTGCCAGCAGCGGATCCCGGGACTCCTACACCGGGGAGCTGTTTTTT. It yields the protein CASSGSRDSYTGELFF.

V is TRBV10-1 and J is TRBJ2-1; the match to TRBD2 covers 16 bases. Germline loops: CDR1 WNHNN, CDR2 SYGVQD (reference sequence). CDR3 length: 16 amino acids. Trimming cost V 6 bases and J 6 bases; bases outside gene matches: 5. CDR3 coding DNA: TGCGCCAGCAGCCCGGGACTAGCGGGAGGGCTCAATGAGCAGTTCTTC. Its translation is CASSPGLAGGLNEQFF.

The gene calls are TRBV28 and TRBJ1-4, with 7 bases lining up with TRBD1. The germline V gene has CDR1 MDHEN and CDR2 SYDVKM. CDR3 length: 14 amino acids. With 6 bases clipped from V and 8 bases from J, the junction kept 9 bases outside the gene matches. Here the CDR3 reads CASRGPRGGEKLFF. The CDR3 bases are TGTGCCAGCAGGGGACCCAGGGGGGGAGAAAAACTGTTTTTT.

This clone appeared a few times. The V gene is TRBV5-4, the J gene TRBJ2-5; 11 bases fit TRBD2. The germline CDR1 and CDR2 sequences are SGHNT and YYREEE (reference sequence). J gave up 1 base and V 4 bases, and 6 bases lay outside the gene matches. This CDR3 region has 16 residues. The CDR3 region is CASSTPGLAVQETQYF. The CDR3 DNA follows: TGTGCCAGCAGCACCCCGGGACTAGCGGTCCAAGAGACCCAGTACTTC.

In DNA form, the CDR3 reads TGTGCCAGCTTGAAGGAACTAAAACAGCCCCAGCATTTT. This encodes CASLKELKQPQHF. The rearrangement uses TRBV28 and TRBJ1-5; D uncertain. CDR3 length: 13 amino acids. Germline V gene sequence: CDR1 MDHEN, CDR2 SYDVKM. V was shortened by 8 bases and J by 7 bases, with 15 bases between the two germline ends.

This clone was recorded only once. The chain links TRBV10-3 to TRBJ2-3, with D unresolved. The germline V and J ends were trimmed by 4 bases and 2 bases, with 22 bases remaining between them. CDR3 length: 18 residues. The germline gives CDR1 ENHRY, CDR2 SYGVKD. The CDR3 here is CAISALSEGPADTDTQYF. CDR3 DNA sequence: TGTGCCATCAGTGCCTTATCCGAAGGACCAGCCGACACAGATACGCAGTATTTT.

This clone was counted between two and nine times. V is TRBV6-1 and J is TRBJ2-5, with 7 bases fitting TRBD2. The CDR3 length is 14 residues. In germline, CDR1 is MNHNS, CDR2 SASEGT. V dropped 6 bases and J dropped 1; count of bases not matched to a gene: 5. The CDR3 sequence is CASRERGVQETQYF. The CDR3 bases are TGTGCCAGCAGGGAGCGGGGCGTCCAAGAGACCCAGTACTTC.

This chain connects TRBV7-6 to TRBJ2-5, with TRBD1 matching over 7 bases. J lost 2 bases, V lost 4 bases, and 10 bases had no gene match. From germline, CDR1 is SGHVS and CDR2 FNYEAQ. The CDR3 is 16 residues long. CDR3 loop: CASSSPLRDRQETQYF. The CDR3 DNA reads TGTGCCAGCAGCTCTCCCCTCCGGGACAGACAAGAGACCCAGTACTTC.

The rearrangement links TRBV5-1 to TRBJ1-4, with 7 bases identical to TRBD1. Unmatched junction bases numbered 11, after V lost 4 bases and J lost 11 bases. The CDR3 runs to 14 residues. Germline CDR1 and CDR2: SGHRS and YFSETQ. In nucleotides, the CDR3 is TGCGCCAGCAGCCCCGAGACAGGGCGGGGGAAACTGTTTTTT. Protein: CASSPETGRGKLFF.

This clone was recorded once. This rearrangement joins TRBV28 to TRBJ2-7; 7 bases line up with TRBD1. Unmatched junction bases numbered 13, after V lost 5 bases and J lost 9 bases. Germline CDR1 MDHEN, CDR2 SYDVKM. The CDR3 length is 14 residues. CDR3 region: CASSEPGQRGSQYF. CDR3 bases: TGTGCCAGCAGTGAGCCGGGACAGAGGGGGTCGCAGTACTTC.

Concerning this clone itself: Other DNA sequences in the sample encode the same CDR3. Here the CDR3 DNA reads TGTGCCAGCAGCTTGGTCGGGGAGCTGTTTTTT. It codes for CASSLVGELFF. The V call is TRBV7-2, the J call TRBJ2-2; no definite D call. The CDR3 totals 11 residues. In germline, CDR1 is SGHTA, CDR2 FQGNSA. The V gene lost 3 bases and the J gene lost 7 bases, with 3 bases spanning the gap.

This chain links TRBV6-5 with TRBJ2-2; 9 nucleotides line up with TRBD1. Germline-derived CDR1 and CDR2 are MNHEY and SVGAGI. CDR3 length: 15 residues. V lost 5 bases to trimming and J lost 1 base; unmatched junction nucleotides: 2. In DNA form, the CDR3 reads TGTGCCAGCAGTCGACAGGGGGTGAACACCGGGGAGCTGTTTTTT. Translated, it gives CASSRQGVNTGELFF.

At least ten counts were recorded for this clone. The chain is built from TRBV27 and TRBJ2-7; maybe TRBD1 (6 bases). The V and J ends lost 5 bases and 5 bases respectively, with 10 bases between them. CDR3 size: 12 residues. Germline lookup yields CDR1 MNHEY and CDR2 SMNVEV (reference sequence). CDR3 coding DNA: TGTGCCAGCAGTCGAACAGGGAACGAGCAGTACTTC. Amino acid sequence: CASSRTGNEQYF.

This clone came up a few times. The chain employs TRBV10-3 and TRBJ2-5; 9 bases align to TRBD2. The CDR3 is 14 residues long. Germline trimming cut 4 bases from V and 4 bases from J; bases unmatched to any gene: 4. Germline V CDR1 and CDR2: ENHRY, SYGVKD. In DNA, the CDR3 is TGTGCCATCAGTGGGAGGCGGGAGGGAGAGACCCAGTACTTC. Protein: CAISGRREGETQYF.

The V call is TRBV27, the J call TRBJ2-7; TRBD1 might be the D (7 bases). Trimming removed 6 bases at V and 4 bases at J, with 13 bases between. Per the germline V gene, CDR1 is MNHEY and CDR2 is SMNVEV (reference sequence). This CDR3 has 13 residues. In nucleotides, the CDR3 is TGTGCCAGCAGCAGGGGGACTGGATACGAGCAGTACTTC. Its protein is CASSRGTGYEQYF.

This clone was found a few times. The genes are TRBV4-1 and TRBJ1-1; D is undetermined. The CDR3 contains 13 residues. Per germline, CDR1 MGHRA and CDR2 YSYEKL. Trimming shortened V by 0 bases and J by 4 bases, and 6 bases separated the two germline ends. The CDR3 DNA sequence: TGCGCCAGCAGCCAAGAATGGAGCACTGAAGCTTTCTTT. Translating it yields CASSQEWSTEAFF.

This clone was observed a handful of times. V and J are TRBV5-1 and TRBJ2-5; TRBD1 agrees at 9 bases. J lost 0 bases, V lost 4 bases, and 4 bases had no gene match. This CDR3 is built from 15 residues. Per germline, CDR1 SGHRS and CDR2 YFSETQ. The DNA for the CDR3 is TGCGCCAGCAGCGATGGACAGGGGTACCAAGAGACCCAGTACTTC. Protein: CASSDGQGYQETQYF.

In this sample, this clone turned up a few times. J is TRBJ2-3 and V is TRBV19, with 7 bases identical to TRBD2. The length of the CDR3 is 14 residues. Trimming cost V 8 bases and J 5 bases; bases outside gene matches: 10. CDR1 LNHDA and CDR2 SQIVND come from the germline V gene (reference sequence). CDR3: CASGRSGTGDTQYF. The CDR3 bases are TGTGCCAGTGGTAGAAGCGGGACGGGAGATACGCAGTATTTT.